This T cell receptor beta chain was sequenced for a study of T cell responses to AZD1222 COVID-19 vaccine. General study results and limits: Repertoire samples came only from after the peak T cell response.

On this clone: Its target is unknown.

TCRdb's copy holds only in-frame clones and misses some; the assay was immunoSEQ multiplex PCR. The table shows some 140,000 clones, with roughly 90% occurring only once. The ends were cut back, 3 bases at V and 8 bases at J, with 13 bases in the middle. The germline CDR1 and CDR2 sequences are SQVTM and ANQGSEA. The CDR3 spans 12 residues. The sequences come from peripheral blood, collected on day 0 of AZD1222 vaccination. The source is an adult in good health. The genes are TRBV29-1 and TRBJ1-2; D is unclear. CDR3 bases: TGCAGCGTTGAGGTCGGCGGCGTGGGCTACACCTTC. Amino acid sequence: CSVEVGGVGYTF.